This record looks at one T cell receptor (beta chain) sequence and its context. Its antigen is still unknown. The CDR3 contains 12 residues. Germline V lookup: CDR1 SQVTM, CDR2 ANQGSEA. With 4 bases removed from V and 2 bases from J, the gap between germline ends came to 9 bases. The sample comes from a study of OX40 agonist ivuxolimab in advanced cancers. Study details: A diagnosis of hepatocellular carcinoma, melanoma, renal cell or head and neck cancer was present in dose-escalation patients.

Some clones are missing from TCRdb's copy, which holds only in-frame ones; the method was immunoSEQ multiplex PCR. The sample lists over 80,000 clones, around 90% occurring once. Whole-study findings and limits: With doses of 0.1 to 3.0 mg/kg, CD4+ and CD8+ blood T cells had undergone clonal expansion by week 6.

This chain links TRBV29-1 with TRBJ2-7; D gene unclear. The TCR originated in an adult with an advanced solid tumor such as melanoma, head and neck, liver or kidney cancer. Source: CD4+ or CD8+ T cells sorted from blood, taken in a trial of the OX40 agonist ivuxolimab. The CDR3 DNA follows: TGCAGCGTTGGGTACGTAACCTACGAGCAGTACTTC. This codes for CSVGYVTYEQYF.